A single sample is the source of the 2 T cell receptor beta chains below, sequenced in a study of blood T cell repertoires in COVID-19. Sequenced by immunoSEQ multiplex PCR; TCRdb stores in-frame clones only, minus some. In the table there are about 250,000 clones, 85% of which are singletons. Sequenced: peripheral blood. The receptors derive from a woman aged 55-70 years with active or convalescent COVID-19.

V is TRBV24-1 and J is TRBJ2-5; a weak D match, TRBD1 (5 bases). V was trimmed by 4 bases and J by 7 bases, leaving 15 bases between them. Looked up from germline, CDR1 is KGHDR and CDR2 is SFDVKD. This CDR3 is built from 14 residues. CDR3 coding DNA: TGTGCCACCAGTGACCCATGGACACCGGGGACCCAGTACTTC. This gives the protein CATSDPWTPGTQYF.

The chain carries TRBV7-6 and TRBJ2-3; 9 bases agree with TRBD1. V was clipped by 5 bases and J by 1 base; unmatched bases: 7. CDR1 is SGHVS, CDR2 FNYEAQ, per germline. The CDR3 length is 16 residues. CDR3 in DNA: TGTGCCAGCAGCGCGAGCCGGGACAGGGGCACAGATACGCAGTATTTT. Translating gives CASSASRDRGTDTQYF.